A single sample gave rise to the 25 T cell receptor beta chains below, sequenced in a study of T cell responses to AZD1222 COVID-19 vaccine. TCRdb's table, derived via immunoSEQ multiplex PCR, lists solely in-frame clones and lacks some. The data show around 88,000 clones, nearly 90% seen once. The source was peripheral blood, collected on day 0 of MenACWY control vaccination. The receptors were gathered from an adult in good health.

This clone was observed once. The chain combines TRBV5-4 with TRBJ1-6; TRBD1 aligns across 8 bases. The V and J ends lost 7 bases and 7 bases, in that order; junction bases with no gene match: 10. Germline V gene sequence: CDR1 SGHNT, CDR2 YYREEE (reference sequence). The CDR3 spans 15 residues. CDR3: CASGYGQGMNSPLHF. The CDR3 DNA follows: TGTGCCAGCGGCTATGGACAGGGAATGAATTCACCCCTCCACTTT.

This chain uses TRBV3-1 (or the pseudogene TRBV3-2) with TRBJ1-2; D gene ambiguous. Germline V gene sequence: CDR1 LGHDT, CDR2 YNNKEL (reference sequence). V lost 4 bases to trimming and J lost 0 bases, with 6 bases between them. The CDR3 totals 13 residues. The CDR3 nucleotides are TGTGCCAGCAGCCTCCTGTCTAACTATGGCTACACCTTC. Translated: CASSLLSNYGYTF.

The V gene is TRBV5-1, the J gene TRBJ2-2; 9 positions match TRBD2. Germline V gene sequence: CDR1 SGHRS, CDR2 YFSETQ. The CDR3 is 15 residues long. Trimming took 4 bases from V and 9 from J; bases not matched to a gene: 10. The CDR3 DNA is TGCGCCAGCAGCCAGGCGGGAGGGCCAACCCGGGAGCTGTTTTTT. This gives the protein CASSQAGGPTRELFF.

The J gene is TRBJ1-2, the V gene TRBV6-4; D not certain. The CDR3 spans 12 residues. Germline assignment: CDR1 MRHNA and CDR2 SNTAGT. V lost 2 bases and J lost 6, with 7 bases in between. The CDR3 DNA follows: TGTGCCAGCAGTGACGGTGAAAATGGCTACACCTTC. This encodes CASSDGENGYTF.

This clone has only a few counts. The V gene is TRBV29-1, the J gene TRBJ2-7; D is uncertain. The CDR3 sequence is 14 residues long. CDR1 is SQVTM, CDR2 ANQGSEA, per germline. Trimming stripped 5 bases from V and 0 bases from J, with 14 bases between. This CDR3 is CSVQKGSLSYEQYF. CDR3 bases: TGCAGCGTTCAAAAGGGATCCCTCTCCTACGAGCAGTACTTC.

This sequence joins TRBV4-1 and TRBJ2-7, with D uncertain. With 0 bases removed from V and 7 bases from J, the gap between germline ends came to 13 bases. This CDR3 comprises 14 residues. The V gene's germline CDR1 is MGHRA and CDR2 YSYEKL. CDR3 coding DNA: TGCGCCAGCAGCCAAGATCTAAGGACGGAGGAGCAGTACTTC. It codes for CASSQDLRTEEQYF.

The chain has TRBV5-1 and TRBJ2-7; 8 nucleotides agree with TRBD1. Trimming took 3 bases from V and 5 from J; bases not matched to a gene: 10. This CDR3 has 15 amino acids. Germline V gives CDR1 SGHRS, CDR2 YFSETQ. The CDR3 loop is CASSSRTGWTHEQYF. The CDR3 DNA reads as TGCGCCAGCAGCTCTCGGACAGGGTGGACCCACGAGCAGTACTTC.

V and J are TRBV12-3 or TRBV12-4 and TRBJ2-5; D gene uncertain. This CDR3 spans 13 amino acids. Trimming took 3 bases from V and 0 from J, leaving 5 bases between them. CDR3 protein: CASSFGYQETQYF. CDR3 in DNA: TGTGCCAGCAGTTTTGGGTACCAAGAGACCCAGTACTTC.

CDR3: CALWTVANEKLFF. The DNA of the CDR3 is TGTGCCCTTTGGACAGTCGCTAATGAAAAACTGTTTTTT. The chain links TRBV30 to TRBJ1-4, with D possibly being TRBD1 (6 bases). This CDR3 contains 13 residues. Germline V gene sequence: CDR1 GTSNPN, CDR2 SVGIG (reference sequence). V was cut by 8 bases and J by 3 bases, with 13 bases left in between.

The rearrangement joins TRBV7-2 to TRBJ2-1; the D gene is possibly TRBD2 (6 bases). V was trimmed by 5 bases and J by 6 bases, leaving 23 bases between them. Germline lookup yields CDR1 SGHTA and CDR2 FQGNSA. CDR3 length equals 17 residues. The CDR3 nucleotides are TGTGCCAGCAGCCTCGGTCGAGCGCTAGGAGGGAGCAATGAGCAGTTCTTC. Its translation is CASSLGRALGGSNEQFF.

J is TRBJ2-7 and V is TRBV20-1; D call uncertain. V gave up 7 bases and J gave up 5 bases, with 9 bases separating them. Germline assignment: CDR1 DFQATT and CDR2 SNEGSKA (reference sequence). The CDR3 covers 10 residues. DNA for the CDR3: TGCAGTGTTGAGCCAAACGAGCAGTACTTC. Translating it yields CSVEPNEQYF.

The J gene is TRBJ2-7, the V gene TRBV5-1; TRBD1 is a possible D gene (6 bases). Trimming took 3 bases from V and 7 from J, leaving 11 bases between them. CDR1 and CDR2 (germline): SGHRS, YFSETQ. The CDR3 totals 12 residues. Here the CDR3 DNA reads TGCGCCAGCAGCTCGGACAGACGAGAGCAGTACTTC. Protein product: CASSSDRREQYF. The full variable domain, in which reference TRBV5-1 and TRBJ2-7 provide the parts outside the CDR3, is KAGVTQTPRYLIKTRGQQVTLSCSPISGHRSVSWYQQTPGQGLQFLFEYFSETQRNKGNFPGRFSGRQFSNSRSEMNVSTLELGDSALYLCASSSDRREQYFGPGTRLTVT.

Only a few counts were recorded for this clone. V usage is TRBV30 and J usage is TRBJ2-3, with D perhaps matching TRBD2 (6 bases). The CDR3 consists of 18 residues. The V and J ends lost 0 bases and 2 bases respectively, with 21 bases between them. Germline V gives CDR1 GTSNPN, CDR2 SVGIG (reference sequence). The CDR3 nucleotides read TGTGCCTGGAGTGTAATGGGAGGATGGAGGCGGAACACAGATACGCAGTATTTT. As protein: CAWSVMGGWRRNTDTQYF.

The chain links TRBV7-2 to TRBJ2-7; D is uncertain. The germline gives CDR1 SGHTA, CDR2 FQGNSA. The germline V and J ends were trimmed by 5 bases and 7 bases, with 21 bases remaining between them. This CDR3 is 15 amino acids long. The CDR3 coding sequence is TGTGCCAGCAGCCCCGATAGTTCCCGCGTGGGGGAGCAGTACTTC. The encoded protein is CASSPDSSRVGEQYF.

This chain links TRBV11-2 with TRBJ1-2; 7 nucleotides match TRBD1. Trimming at V came to 5 bases and at J to 5 bases, leaving 11 bases not matched to a gene. CDR1 SGHAT and CDR2 FQNNGV come from the germline V gene. The length of the CDR3 is 15 residues. This CDR3 is CASSPMTQGRYGYTF. The CDR3 DNA sequence: TGTGCCAGCAGCCCGATGACACAGGGGAGGTATGGCTACACCTTC.

The chain links TRBV13 to TRBJ1-1; D possibly corresponds to TRBD1 (6 bases). In germline, CDR1 is PRHDT, CDR2 FYEKMQ (reference sequence). The CDR3 extends over 15 amino acids. V was clipped by 7 bases and J by 0 bases, with 15 bases between them. The CDR3 region is CASTKSGAMNTEAFF. DNA of the CDR3: TGTGCCAGCACCAAATCAGGGGCAATGAACACTGAAGCTTTCTTT.

The V call is TRBV7-2, the J call TRBJ2-5, with 7 bases identical to TRBD2. This CDR3 contains 16 residues. V trimming: 5 bases; J trimming: 4 bases; junction bases outside the gene matches: 13. From germline, CDR1 is SGHTA and CDR2 FQGNSA. The CDR3 sequence is CASSPPWGGVRETQYF. CDR3 DNA sequence: TGTGCCAGCAGCCCCCCGTGGGGGGGGGTGAGAGAGACCCAGTACTTC.

The CDR3 region has the DNA TGTGCCAGCAGCCCTTCGGCAGGGGGGAACTATGGCTACACCTTC. It yields the protein CASSPSAGGNYGYTF. The V and J genes are TRBV9 and TRBJ1-2; TRBD1 aligns across 7 bases. This CDR3 has 15 amino acids. Per the germline V gene, CDR1 is SGDLS and CDR2 is YYNGEE. The J segment lost 2 bases and the V segment lost 4 bases, leaving 8 bases of the junction unmatched.

The chain uses TRBV12-5 and TRBJ1-3; D ambiguous. This CDR3 is built from 12 residues. Trimming removed 2 bases at V and 4 bases at J, with 3 bases between. Germline V gene sequence: CDR1 LGHNT, CDR2 FRNRAP. The CDR3 nucleotides read TGTGCTAGTGGTTTGTCCGGAAACACCATATATTTT. As protein: CASGLSGNTIYF. Full variable domain (rest looked up from reference TRBV12-5 and TRBJ1-3): DARVTQTPRHKVTEMGQEVTMRCQPILGHNTVFWYRQTMMQGLELLAYFRNRAPLDDSGMPKDRFSAEMPDATLATLKIQPSEPRDSAVYFCASGLSGNTIYFGEGSWLTVV.

The genes are TRBV15 and TRBJ1-1; D might be TRBD1 (5 bases). The CDR3 contains 12 residues. Looked up from germline, CDR1 is LNHNV and CDR2 is YYDKDF (reference sequence). Trimming left V 5 bases short and J 6 bases short, with 10 bases between. CDR3: CATSRDVAEAFF. CDR3 bases: TGTGCCACCAGCCGGGACGTCGCTGAAGCTTTCTTT. Full variable domain (remainder filled in from reference TRBV15 and TRBJ1-1): DAMVIQNPRYQVTQFGKPVTLSCSQTLNHNVMYWYQQKSSQAPKLLFHYYDKDFNNEADTPDNFQSRRPNTSFCFLDIRSPGLGDTAMYLCATSRDVAEAFFGQGTRLTVV.

The V gene is TRBV5-1, the J gene TRBJ2-1; D gene ambiguous. The CDR3 runs 14 residues. Trimming took off 0 bases at V and 8 bases at J, with 12 bases between the two ends. Looked up from germline, CDR1 is SGHRS and CDR2 is YFSETQ. The CDR3 DNA reads TGCGCCAGCAGCTTGGCCCCGGCTTTGGATGAGCAGTTCTTC. The encoded protein is CASSLAPALDEQFF.

The genes are TRBV3-1 (or the pseudogene TRBV3-2) and TRBJ2-7, with TRBD1 as a possible D gene (6 bases). Germline-derived CDR1 and CDR2 are LGHDT and YNNKEL (reference sequence). This CDR3 contains 15 residues. Deletions cut 0 bases from V and 0 bases from J, with 9 bases between. The CDR3 protein is CASSQDGGLSYEQYF. Here the CDR3 DNA reads TGTGCCAGCAGCCAAGATGGGGGCCTCTCCTACGAGCAGTACTTC.

The chain couples TRBV5-6 to TRBJ1-1, with D perhaps matching TRBD1 (5 bases). V was clipped by 2 bases and J by 1 base, with 9 bases between them. The CDR3 has 14 amino acids. The germline gives CDR1 SGHDT, CDR2 YYEEEE. CDR3 region: CASSLRGRNTEAFF. The DNA of the CDR3 is TGTGCCAGCAGCTTAAGGGGCAGGAACACTGAAGCTTTCTTT.

This clone turned up a few times. The chain links TRBV10-2 to TRBJ1-1; the match to TRBD1 covers 8 bases. The CDR3 length is 14 residues. V trimming: 6 bases; J trimming: 2 bases; junction bases outside the gene matches: 5. Germline values: CDR1 WSHSY, CDR2 SAAADI. The CDR3 bases are TGCGCCAGCAGGGGGACAGGAATAAACACTGAAGCTTTCTTT. Translating it yields CASRGTGINTEAFF.

J is TRBJ1-6 and V is TRBV19, with 9 nucleotides matching TRBD1. The germline CDR1 and CDR2 sequences are LNHDA and SQIVND (reference sequence). This CDR3 region has 17 residues. The ends lost 3 bases at V and 4 bases at J; junction bases unmatched: 7. The chain's CDR3 is CASSILSGTGYNSPLHF. CDR3 DNA sequence: TGTGCCAGTAGTATCCTCTCTGGGACAGGGTATAATTCACCCCTCCACTTT.